This TCR beta chain originates from a study of T-cell reconstitution after alpha-beta-depleted transplantation in children. Unique molecular identifiers were incorporated into the prepared TCRbeta library. TCRdb called the PCR reads again in MiXCR, with one record for every CDR3 protein. Of a few hundred thousand distinct CDR3 sequences listed, around 9.6% are singletons. The table lists this clonotype with a few counts. V lost 8 bases, J lost 1 base, and 8 bases lay in between. The CDR3 spans 12 residues. Germline CDR1 MNHEY, CDR2 SVGAGI. This chain uses TRBV6-5 with TRBJ1-1; no definite D call. The source was PBMCs from the stem cell graft donor, collected from the stem cell graft. The receptor was isolated from a human donor who donated a stem cell graft to a child with SCID. The chain's CDR3 is CASGGKNTEAFF. The CDR3 DNA is TGTGCCAGCGGCGGTAAGAACACTGAAGCTTTCTTT.